The 26 T cell receptor beta chains reported below all come from one sample, sequenced in a study of blood T cell repertoires in COVID-19. Using immunoSEQ multiplex PCR, the repertoire was profiled, and TCRdb retains in-frame clones only, with some absent. The sample holds roughly 100,000 clones, over 70% seen once. Material: peripheral blood. All receptors derive from a man aged 50-59 years with acute or convalescent COVID-19.

This clone was seen a few times. Additional DNA sequences in this sample encode the identical CDR3. The chain combines TRBV19 with TRBJ2-1; 7 positions agree with TRBD1. The germline CDR1 and CDR2 sequences are LNHDA and SQIVND (reference sequence). This CDR3 is built from 13 residues. V gave up 5 bases and J gave up 4 bases; unmatched junction bases: 2. CDR3 in amino acids: CASSPRGYNEQFF. As DNA, the CDR3 is TGTGCCAGTAGTCCCAGGGGGTACAATGAGCAGTTCTTC.

This clone has just one count. The rearrangement links TRBV3-1 (or the pseudogene TRBV3-2) to TRBJ1-4; tentatively, D is TRBD1 (6 bases). The CDR3 consists of 18 residues. Germline V lookup: CDR1 LGHDT, CDR2 YNNKEL (reference sequence). Trimming shortened V by 1 base and J by 2 bases, and 17 bases separated the two germline ends. The CDR3 nucleotides read TGTGCCAGCAGCCAAGTAATGGTATCGAGGGGGACTAATGAAAAACTGTTTTTT. Its translation: CASSQVMVSRGTNEKLFF.

In regard to this clone: The sample contains more than one DNA sequence encoding this CDR3. V usage is TRBV5-6 and J usage is TRBJ2-4, with D maybe TRBD1 (6 bases). The CDR3 is 15 residues long. Trimming removed 0 bases from V and 3 bases from J, with 10 bases in between. CDR1 is SGHDT, CDR2 YYEEEE, per germline. As DNA, the CDR3 is TGTGCCAGCAGCTTGGTAGCAGGGGACAAAAACATTCAGTACTTC. It yields the protein CASSLVAGDKNIQYF.

The chain employs TRBV15 and TRBJ2-5; 7 bases match TRBD2. There are 18 residues in the CDR3. Germline V gene sequence: CDR1 LNHNV, CDR2 YYDKDF (reference sequence). V lost 0 bases and J lost 1; bases outside the gene matches: 11. CDR3 DNA: TGTGCCACCAGCAGAGAGGTAGGGGCGGGAGCGATCCAAGAGACCCAGTACTTC. As protein: CATSREVGAGAIQETQYF.

The chain joins TRBV7-9 to TRBJ1-4; D gene ambiguous. The CDR3 runs 14 residues. V lost 5 bases and J lost 4, with 11 bases in between. CDR1 and CDR2 from the germline V gene are SEHNR and FQNEAQ (reference sequence). The CDR3 region is CASSLTRVNEKLFF. For the CDR3, the DNA is TGTGCCAGCAGCCTGACAAGAGTTAATGAAAAACTGTTTTTT.

CDR3 DNA sequence: TGTGCCAGCAAGGAGGGGCTAGCGGGCCATGAGCAGTTCTTC. Protein sequence: CASKEGLAGHEQFF. The chain recombines TRBV11-2 with TRBJ2-1; 8 bases fit TRBD2. Germline loops: CDR1 SGHAT, CDR2 FQNNGV. V lost 7 bases, J lost 8 bases, and 10 bases stayed unmatched. The CDR3 extends over 14 amino acids.

This clone was seen only a few times. The chain employs TRBV5-4 and TRBJ2-5, with 7 bases matching TRBD2. Germline trimming cut 0 bases from V and 5 bases from J; bases unmatched to any gene: 10. The V gene's germline CDR1 is SGHNT and CDR2 YYREEE (reference sequence). The CDR3 is 16 amino acids. The chain's CDR3 is CASSLGKPSGGETQYF. The CDR3 nucleotides read TGTGCCAGCAGCTTGGGGAAACCTAGCGGCGGTGAGACCCAGTACTTC.

The chain links TRBV6-6 to TRBJ1-5; a weak D match, TRBD1 (6 bases). V shed 5 bases and J shed 10 bases, with 15 bases lying between them. This CDR3 spans 13 amino acids. CDR1 and CDR2 (germline): MNHNY, SVGAGI (reference sequence). The CDR3 nucleotides are TGTGCCAGCAGTACAGGGACGTCCGCACCCCAGCATTTT. This codes for CASSTGTSAPQHF.

V and J are TRBV7-9 and TRBJ2-7, with 8 bases fitting TRBD2. Germline loops: CDR1 SEHNR, CDR2 FQNEAQ (reference sequence). V gave up 3 bases and J gave up 7 bases; unmatched junction bases: 8. This CDR3 contains 14 residues. In DNA form, the CDR3 reads TGTGCCAGCAGCTTCGCGGGAGGCCCTCGAGAGCAGTACTTC. It translates to CASSFAGGPREQYF.

This clone was picked up one time. The chain employs TRBV11-2 and TRBJ1-4, with 7 bases that match TRBD1. The V gene's germline CDR1 is SGHAT and CDR2 FQNNGV. The ends lost 3 bases at V and 12 bases at J; junction bases unmatched: 25. This CDR3 is 19 amino acids long. CDR3 protein: CASSFVRGPGTANARELFF. As DNA, the CDR3 is TGTGCCAGCAGCTTCGTAAGGGGTCCCGGGACAGCTAATGCTAGGGAACTGTTTTTT.

CDR3 protein: CASSNGPPGTLHF. DNA of the CDR3: TGTGCCAGCAGCAACGGACCCCCGGGGACCCTCCACTTT. This chain uses TRBV2 with TRBJ1-6; D gene ambiguous. V gave up 6 bases and J gave up 14 bases, with 17 bases separating them. The CDR3 runs 13 residues. Per germline, CDR1 SNHLY and CDR2 FYNNEI.

The rearrangement links TRBV7-6 to TRBJ2-1; perhaps TRBD2 as D (5 bases). The germline V gene encodes CDR1 SGHVS and CDR2 FNYEAQ. V lost 0 bases and J 7 bases, leaving 16 bases between the germline ends. CDR3 length: 16 amino acids. The CDR3 bases are TGTGCCAGCAGCTTAGCTCGCGGGTCGTCTCAGAATGAGCAGTTCTTC. Residues: CASSLARGSSQNEQFF.

This clone has a single count. The genes are TRBV5-1 and TRBJ1-5; D remains unclear. CDR3 length equals 13 residues. Trimming took off 0 bases at V and 6 bases at J, with 7 bases between the two ends. The germline gives CDR1 SGHRS, CDR2 YFSETQ. The CDR3 DNA reads as TGCGCCAGCAGCTTGGAGGAGGGTCAGCCCCAGCATTTT. This codes for CASSLEEGQPQHF.

The CDR3 coding sequence is TGTGCCAGCATCCGACTAGCGGGCTCCTACGAGCAGTACTTC. Protein product: CASIRLAGSYEQYF. V is TRBV27 and J is TRBJ2-7; 10 bases agree with TRBD2. Germline CDR1 MNHEY, CDR2 SMNVEV (reference sequence). Unmatched junction bases numbered 3, after V lost 7 bases and J lost 0 bases. CDR3 length: 14 amino acids.

The CDR3 is CASSPGGQGSEQYF. The DNA of the CDR3 is TGTGCCAGCTCACCGGGGGGACAGGGGAGCGAGCAGTACTTC. V is TRBV18 and J is TRBJ2-7; 10 bases map to TRBD1. With V trimmed by 3 bases and J by 6 bases, 5 bases remained unmatched. Germline CDR1 reads KGHSH; CDR2 reads LQKENI. The CDR3 covers 14 residues.

J is TRBJ2-7 and V is TRBV2; D is perhaps TRBD2 (5 bases). V was trimmed by 6 bases and J by 0 bases, leaving 9 bases between them. The CDR3 is 13 amino acids. CDR1 and CDR2 (germline): SNHLY, FYNNEI. CDR3 coding DNA: TGTGCCAGCAGAGACTATTCCTCCTACGAGCAGTACTTC. It specifies CASRDYSSYEQYF. The complete variable domain, with remaining parts taken from reference TRBV2 and TRBJ2-7, reads EPEVTQTPSHQVTQMGQEVILRCVPISNHLYFYWYRQILGQKVEFLVSFYNNEISEKSEIFDDQFSVERPDGSNFTLKIRSTKLEDSAMYFCASRDYSSYEQYFGPGTRLTVT.

The chain uses TRBV24-1 and TRBJ2-3, with TRBD2 matching 11 bases. Germline trimming cut 7 bases from V and 8 bases from J; bases unmatched to any gene: 7. The CDR3 contains 14 residues. CDR1 is KGHDR and CDR2 is SFDVKD in the germline V gene. The CDR3 spells CATRTSGTHGTQYF. The CDR3 DNA is TGTGCCACCAGGACTAGCGGGACCCACGGTACGCAGTATTTT.

The chain is built from TRBV24-1 and TRBJ2-6, with 7 bases fitting TRBD1. The CDR3 covers 18 residues. CDR1 and CDR2 from the germline V gene are KGHDR and SFDVKD. With 2 bases clipped from V and 0 bases from J, the junction kept 6 bases outside the gene matches. DNA for the CDR3: TGTGCCACCAGTGATTCCCGGACAGGAAGCTCTGGGGCCAACGTCCTGACTTTC. This gives the protein CATSDSRTGSSGANVLTF.

The rearrangement uses TRBV2 and TRBJ2-3; D remains ambiguous. The V gene lost 6 bases and the J gene lost 0 bases, with 10 bases spanning the gap. Germline V gene data show CDR1 as SNHLY and CDR2 as FYNNEI. The CDR3 covers 14 residues. The DNA for the CDR3 is TGTGCCAGCAGGCCCCTGGCAAGCACAGATACGCAGTATTTT. Residues: CASRPLASTDTQYF.

The chain has TRBV6-2 or TRBV6-3 and TRBJ2-7; 7 nucleotides line up with TRBD1. The CDR3 is 15 amino acids. Germline CDR1 and CDR2: MNHEY and SVGEGT. Trimming took 5 bases from V and 4 from J; bases not matched to a gene: 11. Here the CDR3 reads CASSARQGWSYEQYF. The CDR3 nucleotides read TGTGCCAGCAGTGCCCGACAGGGCTGGTCATACGAGCAGTACTTC.

The CDR3 sequence: CATSPWLAGITGELFF. The DNA for the CDR3 is TGTGCCACCAGCCCGTGGCTAGCGGGAATCACCGGGGAGCTGTTTTTT. This rearrangement joins TRBV27 to TRBJ2-2; 9 bases agree with TRBD2. This CDR3 region has 16 residues. The V gene end was trimmed by 10 bases and the J gene end by 4 bases; junction bases not matched to a gene: 13. Germline-derived CDR1 and CDR2 are MNHEY and SMNVEV (reference sequence).

In its sample, this clone was seen a few times. CDR3 bases: TGTGCCAGCTCACCCGCAGCGGGGAGAGGTGGTGAGCAGTTCTTC. It translates to CASSPAAGRGGEQFF. V and J are TRBV18 and TRBJ2-1, with 7 bases lining up with TRBD2. V dropped 3 bases and J dropped 9; count of bases not matched to a gene: 11. CDR3 size: 15 residues. From germline, CDR1 is KGHSH and CDR2 LQKENI.

This chain connects TRBV5-1 to TRBJ1-2; no firm D call. Germline values: CDR1 SGHRS, CDR2 YFSETQ. The CDR3 totals 14 residues. Trimming took 4 bases from V and 5 from J, leaving 15 bases between them. The CDR3 region is CASSESGDVYGYTF. The CDR3 DNA is TGCGCCAGCAGCGAGAGCGGGGATGTATATGGCTACACCTTC.

This clone was observed once. The genes are TRBV6-5 and TRBJ1-6; the D is unclear. The germline V and J ends were trimmed by 7 bases and 7 bases, with 14 bases remaining between them. This CDR3 region has 14 residues. Germline CDR1 reads MNHEY; CDR2 reads SVGAGI. CDR3 residues: CASKRGSPNSPLHF. The CDR3 DNA sequence: TGTGCCAGCAAACGAGGCTCCCCCAATTCACCCCTCCACTTT.

The rearrangement joins TRBV9 to TRBJ2-1, with 7 bases identical to TRBD1. Germline V gene lookup returns CDR1 SGDLS and CDR2 YYNGEE. V shed 4 bases, J shed 3 bases, and the junction held 4 bases outside the gene matches. The CDR3 has 14 residues. CDR3 nucleotide sequence: TGTGCCAGCAGCTCCCGGGACAGCTACAATGAGCAGTTCTTC. This gives the protein CASSSRDSYNEQFF.

The J gene is TRBJ2-7, the V gene TRBV5-1; maybe TRBD2 (6 bases). The germline V and J ends were trimmed by 0 bases and 2 bases, with 21 bases remaining between them. Germline loops: CDR1 SGHRS, CDR2 YFSETQ. The CDR3 has 18 residues. As DNA, the CDR3 is TGCGCCAGCAGCTTGGTACCCACGGAGGGCAAACTTCCCTACGAGCAGTACTTC. Translating gives CASSLVPTEGKLPYEQYF.